Below are 22 T cell receptor beta chains sequenced from a single sample in a study of OX40 agonist ivuxolimab in advanced cancers. The data were produced by immunoSEQ multiplex PCR, yet TCRdb's version contains in-frame clones alone and is incomplete. Among tens of thousands of clones listed, more than 75% were seen once. This specimen consisted of CD4+ or CD8+ T cells sorted from blood, obtained in a trial of the OX40 agonist ivuxolimab. Source of these receptors: an adult with an advanced solid tumor such as melanoma, head and neck, liver or kidney cancer.

The chain recombines TRBV29-1 with TRBJ1-2; the D gene is possibly TRBD1 (6 bases). Germline assignment: CDR1 SQVTM and CDR2 ANQGSEA. There are 13 residues in the CDR3. V dropped 6 bases and J dropped 3 bases, with 14 bases sitting between them. This CDR3 is CSVGRGGDYGYTF. CDR3 coding DNA: TGCAGCGTGGGGAGAGGGGGGGACTATGGCTACACCTTC.

This chain uses TRBV20-1 with TRBJ2-3; D gene unclear. V gave up 1 base and J gave up 4 bases, with 3 bases separating them. The CDR3 consists of 11 residues. Germline-derived CDR1 and CDR2 are DFQATT and SNEGSKA (reference sequence). CDR3 coding DNA: TGCAGTGCTAGAGTCTCAGATACGCAGTATTTT. Amino acids: CSARVSDTQYF.

The chain links TRBV28 to TRBJ1-5, with D perhaps TRBD1 (5 bases). Germline values: CDR1 MDHEN, CDR2 SYDVKM. This CDR3 has 15 amino acids. Trimming took off 3 bases at V and 3 bases at J, with 12 bases between the two ends. The CDR3 region has the DNA TGTGCCAGCAGTTTTGTACAGGTGTACAATCAGCCCCAGCATTTT. It translates to CASSFVQVYNQPQHF.

V usage is TRBV14 and J usage is TRBJ1-1; D remains ambiguous. This CDR3 region has 13 residues. V was cut by 5 bases and J by 1 base, with 8 bases left in between. Germline CDR1 is SGHDN and CDR2 is FVKESK. This CDR3 is CASSYAQNTEAFF. The CDR3, as DNA: TGTGCCAGCAGCTATGCTCAGAACACTGAAGCTTTCTTT.

This clone was recorded only once. V and J are TRBV4-2 and TRBJ2-5; D is undetermined. Germline CDR1 is LGHNA and CDR2 is YNFKEQ. The CDR3 extends over 14 amino acids. Trimming took 2 bases from V and 4 from J, leaving 11 bases between them. Here the CDR3 reads CASSQLASRETQYF. The CDR3 DNA reads TGTGCCAGCAGCCAATTAGCTAGTAGAGAGACCCAGTACTTC.

This chain links TRBV10-3 with TRBJ2-5, with 7 bases identical to TRBD2. Germline CDR1 ENHRY, CDR2 SYGVKD. CDR3 length equals 15 residues. The V segment lost 4 bases and the J segment 0 bases; nucleotides outside the gene matches: 5. In nucleotides, the CDR3 is TGTGCCATCAGTGGGGGGGGAGAGTACCAAGAGACCCAGTACTTC. This encodes CAISGGGEYQETQYF.

This chain joins TRBV5-1 and TRBJ1-2; 7 bases are a match to TRBD1. V was pared by 3 bases and J by 7 bases, with 9 bases of the junction left unmatched. CDR1 and CDR2 (germline): SGHRS, YFSETQ. The CDR3 runs to 14 residues. CDR3 coding DNA: TGCGCCAGCAGCTCGGGACAGATGGACGGTGGCTACACCTTC. This gives the protein CASSSGQMDGGYTF.

J is TRBJ2-1 and V is TRBV2; D is unresolved. V was cut by 5 bases and J by 5 bases, with 13 bases left in between. The germline gives CDR1 SNHLY, CDR2 FYNNEI. The CDR3 sequence is 14 residues long. DNA of the CDR3: TGTGCCAGCAGTTCCCGGACCTTTGACAATGAGCAGTTCTTC. This gives the protein CASSSRTFDNEQFF.

This rearrangement joins TRBV19 to TRBJ1-6, with 7 bases that match TRBD1. From germline, CDR1 is LNHDA and CDR2 SQIVND (reference sequence). The CDR3 is 17 amino acids. V shed 7 bases, J shed 5 bases, and the junction held 14 bases outside the gene matches. This chain's CDR3 is CASTRKLRQGHNSPLHF. The CDR3 bases are TGTGCCAGTACCCGAAAACTCCGACAGGGCCATAATTCACCCCTCCACTTT.

The rearrangement joins TRBV5-1 to TRBJ2-2, with TRBD2 as a possible D gene (5 bases). Trimming left V 6 bases short and J 3 bases short, with 15 bases between. The CDR3 is 15 residues long. Germline CDR1 is SGHRS and CDR2 is YFSETQ. CDR3 protein: CASTPGSRDTGELFF. CDR3 nucleotide sequence: TGCGCCAGCACACCGGGGAGTAGGGACACCGGGGAGCTGTTTTTT.

V is TRBV6-5 and J is TRBJ1-6; D not resolved. Per the germline V gene, CDR1 is MNHEY and CDR2 is SVGAGI. This CDR3 has 14 residues. Between the trimmed V and J ends, which lost 0 bases and 7 bases, there was a span of 7 bases. CDR3 protein: CASSYSNTNSPLHF. CDR3 DNA sequence: TGTGCCAGCAGTTACTCGAACACGAATTCACCCCTCCACTTT.

The chain uses TRBV4-2 and TRBJ1-1; possible D gene TRBD1, 6 bases. CDR1 is LGHNA, CDR2 YNFKEQ, per germline. CDR3 length equals 15 residues. Trimming took off 1 base at V and 1 base at J, with 10 bases between the two ends. CDR3 region: CASSQVGTPNTEAFF. Here the CDR3 DNA reads TGTGCCAGCAGCCAAGTTGGGACACCGAACACTGAAGCTTTCTTT.

CDR3 loop: CASSLPGEWADTQYF. The CDR3 DNA is TGTGCCAGCAGCTTGCCGGGAGAGTGGGCAGATACGCAGTATTTT. The V and J genes are TRBV5-5 and TRBJ2-3; maybe TRBD2 (6 bases). V gave up 1 base and J gave up 4 bases, with 13 bases separating them. The germline gives CDR1 SGHKS, CDR2 YYEKEE (reference sequence). This CDR3 contains 15 residues.

V usage is TRBV5-1 and J usage is TRBJ2-3; 7 nucleotides align to TRBD2. This CDR3 contains 15 residues. V lost 2 bases and J lost 2; bases outside the gene matches: 5. CDR1 is SGHRS, CDR2 YFSETQ, per germline. The CDR3 spells CASSFTSGVTDTQYF. CDR3 coding DNA: TGCGCCAGCAGCTTTACCAGCGGGGTCACAGATACGCAGTATTTT.

V usage is TRBV18 and J usage is TRBJ1-1; no definite D call. Germline values: CDR1 KGHSH, CDR2 LQKENI. V was clipped by 1 base and J by 4 bases, with 7 bases between them. The CDR3 spans 13 residues. The CDR3 DNA follows: TGTGCCAGCTCACCACGGTCGAGCACTGAAGCTTTCTTT. It codes for CASSPRSSTEAFF.

This sequence joins TRBV2 and TRBJ2-2, with D possibly called TRBD1 or TRBD2 (6 bases each). The germline gives CDR1 SNHLY, CDR2 FYNNEI. This CDR3 has 14 residues. V lost 7 bases and J 4 bases, leaving 13 bases between the germline ends. CDR3 sequence (DNA): TGTGCCAGCAAGGGGGGCGTTAGCACCGGGGAGCTGTTTTTT. Translated, it gives CASKGGVSTGELFF.

This rearrangement joins TRBV27 to TRBJ2-1; 10 positions match TRBD2. The CDR3 loop spans 14 amino acids. Germline lookup yields CDR1 MNHEY and CDR2 SMNVEV (reference sequence). The J segment lost 7 bases and the V segment lost 6 bases, leaving 6 bases of the junction unmatched. CDR3 bases: TGTGCCAGCAGACCAGCGGGAGGGCCAAATGAGCAGTTCTTC. As protein: CASRPAGGPNEQFF.

The chain has TRBV5-1 and TRBJ2-7; TRBD2 matches at 11 bases. The CDR3 is 15 residues long. CDR1 is SGHRS and CDR2 is YFSETQ in the germline V gene. Trimming cost V 3 bases and J 2 bases; bases outside gene matches: 4. Here the CDR3 DNA reads TGCGCCAGCAGCTCCCTTAGCGGGAGGGCCTACGAGCAGTACTTC. This translates into CASSSLSGRAYEQYF.

The rearrangement uses TRBV28 and TRBJ1-5, with 7 bases fitting TRBD1. Germline CDR1 MDHEN, CDR2 SYDVKM. This CDR3 is 15 amino acids long. J was trimmed by 2 bases and V by 3 bases; bases with no gene match: 4. The CDR3 nucleotides read TGTGCCAGCAGTTTCTATGGACAGGGCAATCAGCCCCAGCATTTT. Its translation is CASSFYGQGNQPQHF.

This chain joins TRBV11-3 and TRBJ2-1; the match to TRBD1 covers 7 bases. Germline V gene data show CDR1 as SGHNT and CDR2 as YENEEA. CDR3 size: 15 residues. Germline trimming cut 5 bases from V and 3 bases from J; bases unmatched to any gene: 7. The CDR3 DNA reads as TGTGCCAGCAGCATCGGGACAGAGATCTACAATGAGCAGTTCTTC. It codes for CASSIGTEIYNEQFF.

The chain employs TRBV28 and TRBJ1-2; maybe TRBD1 (5 bases). V lost 6 bases and J 1 base, leaving 15 bases between the germline ends. Germline V CDR1 and CDR2: MDHEN, SYDVKM. There are 15 residues in the CDR3. CDR3 nucleotides: TGTGCCAGCAGACCAGCAGTGGGGGGTAACTATGGCTACACCTTC. The encoded protein is CASRPAVGGNYGYTF.

V gene TRBV7-2 combines with J gene TRBJ2-1, with 9 bases matching TRBD1. J was trimmed by 9 bases and V by 3 bases; bases with no gene match: 9. The CDR3 is made up of 15 amino acids. CDR1 and CDR2 (germline): SGHTA, FQGNSA. This CDR3 is CASSFPGQGRSEQFF. In DNA form, the CDR3 reads TGTGCCAGCAGCTTCCCGGGACAGGGTCGGAGTGAGCAGTTCTTC.